This passage covers 25 T cell receptor beta chains from one sample sequenced in a study of blood T cells in healthy people across ages. With a J-beta primer mix and a sample-barcoded 5' primer, a second PCR ran about 7 to 12 cycles. TCRdb called the 5' RACE reads again in MiXCR, with one record for every CDR3 protein. The data hold roughly 730,000 distinct CDR3 sequences, with roughly 50% observed a single time. The sample taken for sequencing was blood. These TCRs come from a man aged 40-55 years in good health.

The sample holds a few counts of this clonotype. The chain has TRBV12-3 or TRBV12-4 and TRBJ1-6, with a weak D call TRBD1 (6 bases). The CDR3 has 22 residues. Trimming removed 0 bases from V and 0 bases from J, with 24 bases in between. In DNA, the CDR3 is TGTGCCAGCAGTTTAGCGCGTCGTGGGGTCCTCAGGACAGACTCCTATAATTCACCCCTCCACTTT. It codes for CASSLARRGVLRTDSYNSPLHF.

The chain couples TRBV20-1 to TRBJ2-1; a possible D gene is TRBD1 (6 bases). Trimming stripped 1 base from V and 0 bases from J, with 10 bases between. Germline V CDR1 and CDR2: DFQATT, SNEGSKA (reference sequence). The CDR3 extends over 15 amino acids. This chain's CDR3 is CSARGTASSYNEQFF. The CDR3 DNA follows: TGCAGTGCTAGAGGGACAGCGTCCTCCTACAATGAGCAGTTCTTC.

As for this clonotype: A much bigger clone sits one base away, suggesting this may be a read error. The chain links TRBV29-1 to TRBJ2-1, with D maybe TRBD2 (5 bases). Germline lookup yields CDR1 SQVTM and CDR2 ANQGSEA. The CDR3 runs 13 residues. The ends were cut back, 3 bases at V and 6 bases at J, with 12 bases in the middle. The CDR3 bases are TGCAGCGTTGAGGGATCGGAGGTCAATGAGCAGTTCTTC. Encoded protein: CSVEGSEVNEQFF.

This clonotype was seen more than once but under ten times. The chain has TRBV12-3 or TRBV12-4 and TRBJ2-7, with TRBD1 as a possible D gene (6 bases). V lost 6 bases and J 2 bases, leaving 14 bases between the germline ends. This CDR3 contains 14 residues. CDR3 DNA: TGTGCCAGCAGGATGGGACACTCCACCTACGAGCAGTACTTC. It is translated as CASRMGHSTYEQYF.

This clonotype was seen only once. The chain recombines TRBV7-9 with TRBJ1-5, with unresolved D. The CDR3 extends over 15 amino acids. Germline CDR1 SEHNR, CDR2 FQNEAQ (reference sequence). Trimming stripped 5 bases from V and 6 bases from J, with 17 bases between. For the CDR3, the DNA is TGTGCCAGCAGCACCGAAACAGTCTCTGGTCAGCCCCAGCATTTT. It specifies CASSTETVSGQPQHF. The full variable domain, rest sourced from reference TRBV7-9 and TRBJ1-5, is DTGVSQNPRHKITKRGQNVTFRCDPISEHNRLYWYRQTLGQGPEFLTYFQNEAQLEKSRLLSDRFSAERPKGSFSTLEIQRTEQGDSAMYLCASSTETVSGQPQHFGDGTRLSIL.

The chain carries TRBV2 and TRBJ1-4; D is unresolved. The CDR3 is 13 residues long. Germline CDR1 is SNHLY and CDR2 is FYNNEI. V shed 6 bases and J shed 5 bases, with 10 bases lying between them. CDR3 nucleotide sequence: TGTGCCAGCAGGGCCAGAGCAAATGAAAAACTGTTTTTT. Translating gives CASRARANEKLFF. The complete variable domain, with remaining parts taken from reference TRBV2 and TRBJ1-4, reads EPEVTQTPSHQVTQMGQEVILRCVPISNHLYFYWYRQILGQKVEFLVSFYNNEISEKSEIFDDQFSVERPDGSNFTLKIRSTKLEDSAMYFCASRARANEKLFFGSGTQLSVL.

The V call is TRBV27, the J call TRBJ2-5; 14 bases match TRBD2. The J call could be wrong; TRBJ2-7 is a better fit for the DNA end. Germline V CDR1 and CDR2: MNHEY, SMNVEV (reference sequence). The CDR3 sequence is 20 residues long. The chain's CDR3 is CASSSIGLAGGQYVGNEQYF. The DNA for the CDR3 is TGTGCCAGCAGCTCGATCGGACTAGCGGGAGGACAATATGTGGGAAACGAGCAGTACTTC.

V gene TRBV2 combines with J gene TRBJ2-3, with TRBD1 matching 8 bases. Germline-derived CDR1 and CDR2 are SNHLY and FYNNEI. The CDR3 loop spans 15 amino acids. V was pared by 4 bases and J by 0 bases, with 3 bases of the junction left unmatched. DNA for the CDR3: TGTGCCAGCAGTGGGACAGGGTCTAGCACAGATACGCAGTATTTT. Its translation: CASSGTGSSTDTQYF.

The chain uses TRBV20-1 and TRBJ2-7, with TRBD2 matching over 7 bases. Germline V gene sequence: CDR1 DFQATT, CDR2 SNEGSKA (reference sequence). V gave up 1 base and J gave up 2 bases; unmatched junction bases: 5. CDR3 length: 14 amino acids. CDR3 region: CSARVVGRAYEQYF. In nucleotides, the CDR3 is TGCAGTGCTAGAGTTGTAGGGAGGGCCTACGAGCAGTACTTC.

V and J are TRBV2 and TRBJ2-7; 8 nucleotides line up with TRBD2. Germline V gene lookup returns CDR1 SNHLY and CDR2 FYNNEI. The CDR3 is 16 amino acids. The junction had 6 bases not matched to a gene; V was cut back by 2 bases and J by 0 bases. In nucleotides, the CDR3 is TGTGCCAGCAGTGAAAACGGCGGGAGGCTCTCCTACGAGCAGTACTTC. This gives the protein CASSENGGRLSYEQYF.

This sequence joins TRBV7-9 and TRBJ1-2; D is unresolved. The germline V and J ends were trimmed by 1 base and 6 bases, with 9 bases remaining between them. The CDR3 has 13 residues. Germline-derived CDR1 and CDR2 are SEHNR and FQNEAQ (reference sequence). Here the CDR3 DNA reads TGTGCCAGCAGCTTAGATGAGTACCATGGCTACACCTTC. This codes for CASSLDEYHGYTF.

This clonotype was seen only a few times. The chain links TRBV4-1 to TRBJ1-2, with D possibly matching TRBD1 (5 bases). Between the trimmed V and J ends, which lost 4 bases and 0 bases, there was a span of 15 bases. The CDR3 totals 16 residues. CDR1 and CDR2 (germline): MGHRA, YSYEKL. The CDR3, as DNA: TGCGCCAGCAGCCCCCAGACAGAAAATACTAACTATGGCTACACCTTC. Residues: CASSPQTENTNYGYTF.

The chain uses TRBV5-1 and TRBJ2-3, with 8 bases identical to TRBD1. Germline CDR1 SGHRS, CDR2 YFSETQ. There are 15 residues in the CDR3. V trimming: 4 bases; J trimming: 2 bases; junction bases outside the gene matches: 6. The CDR3 bases are TGCGCCAGCAGCACACAGGGGGACCTCACAGATACGCAGTATTTT. Its translation is CASSTQGDLTDTQYF.

DNA for the CDR3: TGTGCCATCAAAGAGGGGCTACAAGAGACCCAGTACTTC. Translated, it gives CAIKEGLQETQYF. The J gene is TRBJ2-5, the V gene TRBV10-3, with D perhaps assigned TRBD1 or TRBD2 (5 bases each). Germline loops: CDR1 ENHRY, CDR2 SYGVKD. This CDR3 is built from 13 residues. Trimming removed 7 bases from V and 2 bases from J, with 11 bases in between.

This clonotype has more than one count but fewer than ten. The chain is built from TRBV29-1 and TRBJ2-3; D is ambiguous. Trimming left V 7 bases short and J 0 bases short, with 20 bases between. Germline values: CDR1 SQVTM, CDR2 ANQGSEA. CDR3 size: 16 residues. The CDR3 coding sequence is TGCAGCGAATTATCGATTGCCTGGGGTAGCACAGATACGCAGTATTTT. The encoded protein is CSELSIAWGSTDTQYF.

CDR3 DNA sequence: TGTGCCAGCAGCCACAACGGGGGCAGCAGAGAGACCCAGTACTTC. Translated, it gives CASSHNGGSRETQYF. The rearrangement uses TRBV5-5 and TRBJ2-5; D is perhaps TRBD1 or TRBD2 (6 bases each). The CDR3 totals 15 residues. The ends were cut back, 4 bases at V and 4 bases at J, with 17 bases in the middle. Germline V gene sequence: CDR1 SGHKS, CDR2 YYEKEE (reference sequence).

CDR3 nucleotides: TGTGCCAGCAGTCTCCAATCGACCGGGGAGCTGTTTTTT. Its translation is CASSLQSTGELFF. This chain connects TRBV6-2 or TRBV6-3 to TRBJ2-2; D remains ambiguous. Germline V gene lookup returns CDR1 MNHEY and CDR2 SVGEGT. Trimming removed 5 bases from V and 5 bases from J, with 9 bases in between. The CDR3 is 13 residues long.

The rearrangement joins TRBV20-1 to TRBJ2-1; D uncertain. This CDR3 has 11 amino acids. CDR1 is DFQATT, CDR2 SNEGSKA, per germline (reference sequence). V was pared by 5 bases and J by 7 bases, with 9 bases between. CDR3 in amino acids: CSALSVNEQFF. The CDR3 DNA follows: TGCAGTGCTCTTTCTGTGAATGAGCAGTTCTTC.

With regard to this clonotype: A read error may be the cause here, since a much bigger clone is one base away. V usage is TRBV15 and J usage is TRBJ2-4; possible D gene TRBD1, 6 bases. Germline lookup yields CDR1 LNHNV and CDR2 YYDKDF (reference sequence). Trimming took off 0 bases at V and 4 bases at J, with 16 bases between the two ends. CDR3 length equals 17 residues. CDR3 in amino acids: CATSREGTGSGKNIQYF. DNA for the CDR3: TGTGCCACCAGCAGAGAAGGAACAGGGTCGGGGAAAAACATTCAGTACTTC.

The chain links TRBV7-2 to TRBJ1-6; no reliable D call. The V end was cut by 3 bases, the J end by 10 bases, with 7 bases between. Germline lookup yields CDR1 SGHTA and CDR2 FQGNSA. CDR3 length: 12 residues. The CDR3 here is CASSLEVSPLHF. The CDR3 DNA reads as TGTGCCAGCAGCTTGGAGGTCTCACCCCTCCACTTT.

The chain combines TRBV3-1 with TRBJ2-4, with 10 bases fitting TRBD2. CDR3 size: 16 residues. From germline, CDR1 is LGHDT and CDR2 YNNKEL (reference sequence). V dropped 1 base and J dropped 8; count of bases not matched to a gene: 8. CDR3 sequence (DNA): TGTGCCAGCAGCCAAGGACTAGCGGGTAGGATGGACATTCAGTACTTC. It is translated as CASSQGLAGRMDIQYF.

The rearrangement joins TRBV25-1 to TRBJ1-2; 9 bases align to TRBD1. The CDR3 loop spans 16 amino acids. Germline-derived CDR1 and CDR2 are MGHDK and SYGVNS. The J segment lost 1 base and the V segment lost 1 base, leaving 4 bases of the junction unmatched. The CDR3 loop reads CASSEWPGQGNYGYTF. The CDR3 coding sequence is TGTGCCAGCAGTGAATGGCCGGGACAGGGTAACTATGGCTACACCTTC.

This clonotype was picked up a small number of times. This chain uses TRBV4-1 with TRBJ1-1, with D possibly being TRBD1 (5 bases). This CDR3 is 16 amino acids long. The germline CDR1 and CDR2 sequences are MGHRA and YSYEKL. The ends were cut back, 3 bases at V and 0 bases at J, with 14 bases in the middle. The CDR3 reads CASSQTSTVLNTEAFF. The CDR3, as DNA: TGCGCCAGCAGCCAGACCTCGACAGTTCTGAACACTGAAGCTTTCTTT.

This clonotype showed up just a few times. The chain has TRBV14 and TRBJ2-7; 11 bases fit TRBD2. The DNA end is more similar to TRBJ2-5, so the J call may be wrong. Germline CDR1 SGHDN, CDR2 FVKESK. The CDR3 consists of 16 residues. The CDR3 spells CASSQGRLAGRETQYF. The CDR3 DNA sequence: TGTGCCAGCAGCCAAGGACGACTAGCGGGAAGAGAGACCCAGTACTTC.

CDR3 in DNA: TGTGCCAGCTCGCGGGCCGGGACAGGCGAGACCCAGTACTTC. Protein product: CASSRAGTGETQYF. This chain links TRBV18 with TRBJ2-7, with TRBD1 identical over 8 bases. With the DNA end fitting TRBJ2-5 better, the J assignment may be wrong. This CDR3 comprises 14 residues. Per germline, CDR1 KGHSH and CDR2 LQKENI.